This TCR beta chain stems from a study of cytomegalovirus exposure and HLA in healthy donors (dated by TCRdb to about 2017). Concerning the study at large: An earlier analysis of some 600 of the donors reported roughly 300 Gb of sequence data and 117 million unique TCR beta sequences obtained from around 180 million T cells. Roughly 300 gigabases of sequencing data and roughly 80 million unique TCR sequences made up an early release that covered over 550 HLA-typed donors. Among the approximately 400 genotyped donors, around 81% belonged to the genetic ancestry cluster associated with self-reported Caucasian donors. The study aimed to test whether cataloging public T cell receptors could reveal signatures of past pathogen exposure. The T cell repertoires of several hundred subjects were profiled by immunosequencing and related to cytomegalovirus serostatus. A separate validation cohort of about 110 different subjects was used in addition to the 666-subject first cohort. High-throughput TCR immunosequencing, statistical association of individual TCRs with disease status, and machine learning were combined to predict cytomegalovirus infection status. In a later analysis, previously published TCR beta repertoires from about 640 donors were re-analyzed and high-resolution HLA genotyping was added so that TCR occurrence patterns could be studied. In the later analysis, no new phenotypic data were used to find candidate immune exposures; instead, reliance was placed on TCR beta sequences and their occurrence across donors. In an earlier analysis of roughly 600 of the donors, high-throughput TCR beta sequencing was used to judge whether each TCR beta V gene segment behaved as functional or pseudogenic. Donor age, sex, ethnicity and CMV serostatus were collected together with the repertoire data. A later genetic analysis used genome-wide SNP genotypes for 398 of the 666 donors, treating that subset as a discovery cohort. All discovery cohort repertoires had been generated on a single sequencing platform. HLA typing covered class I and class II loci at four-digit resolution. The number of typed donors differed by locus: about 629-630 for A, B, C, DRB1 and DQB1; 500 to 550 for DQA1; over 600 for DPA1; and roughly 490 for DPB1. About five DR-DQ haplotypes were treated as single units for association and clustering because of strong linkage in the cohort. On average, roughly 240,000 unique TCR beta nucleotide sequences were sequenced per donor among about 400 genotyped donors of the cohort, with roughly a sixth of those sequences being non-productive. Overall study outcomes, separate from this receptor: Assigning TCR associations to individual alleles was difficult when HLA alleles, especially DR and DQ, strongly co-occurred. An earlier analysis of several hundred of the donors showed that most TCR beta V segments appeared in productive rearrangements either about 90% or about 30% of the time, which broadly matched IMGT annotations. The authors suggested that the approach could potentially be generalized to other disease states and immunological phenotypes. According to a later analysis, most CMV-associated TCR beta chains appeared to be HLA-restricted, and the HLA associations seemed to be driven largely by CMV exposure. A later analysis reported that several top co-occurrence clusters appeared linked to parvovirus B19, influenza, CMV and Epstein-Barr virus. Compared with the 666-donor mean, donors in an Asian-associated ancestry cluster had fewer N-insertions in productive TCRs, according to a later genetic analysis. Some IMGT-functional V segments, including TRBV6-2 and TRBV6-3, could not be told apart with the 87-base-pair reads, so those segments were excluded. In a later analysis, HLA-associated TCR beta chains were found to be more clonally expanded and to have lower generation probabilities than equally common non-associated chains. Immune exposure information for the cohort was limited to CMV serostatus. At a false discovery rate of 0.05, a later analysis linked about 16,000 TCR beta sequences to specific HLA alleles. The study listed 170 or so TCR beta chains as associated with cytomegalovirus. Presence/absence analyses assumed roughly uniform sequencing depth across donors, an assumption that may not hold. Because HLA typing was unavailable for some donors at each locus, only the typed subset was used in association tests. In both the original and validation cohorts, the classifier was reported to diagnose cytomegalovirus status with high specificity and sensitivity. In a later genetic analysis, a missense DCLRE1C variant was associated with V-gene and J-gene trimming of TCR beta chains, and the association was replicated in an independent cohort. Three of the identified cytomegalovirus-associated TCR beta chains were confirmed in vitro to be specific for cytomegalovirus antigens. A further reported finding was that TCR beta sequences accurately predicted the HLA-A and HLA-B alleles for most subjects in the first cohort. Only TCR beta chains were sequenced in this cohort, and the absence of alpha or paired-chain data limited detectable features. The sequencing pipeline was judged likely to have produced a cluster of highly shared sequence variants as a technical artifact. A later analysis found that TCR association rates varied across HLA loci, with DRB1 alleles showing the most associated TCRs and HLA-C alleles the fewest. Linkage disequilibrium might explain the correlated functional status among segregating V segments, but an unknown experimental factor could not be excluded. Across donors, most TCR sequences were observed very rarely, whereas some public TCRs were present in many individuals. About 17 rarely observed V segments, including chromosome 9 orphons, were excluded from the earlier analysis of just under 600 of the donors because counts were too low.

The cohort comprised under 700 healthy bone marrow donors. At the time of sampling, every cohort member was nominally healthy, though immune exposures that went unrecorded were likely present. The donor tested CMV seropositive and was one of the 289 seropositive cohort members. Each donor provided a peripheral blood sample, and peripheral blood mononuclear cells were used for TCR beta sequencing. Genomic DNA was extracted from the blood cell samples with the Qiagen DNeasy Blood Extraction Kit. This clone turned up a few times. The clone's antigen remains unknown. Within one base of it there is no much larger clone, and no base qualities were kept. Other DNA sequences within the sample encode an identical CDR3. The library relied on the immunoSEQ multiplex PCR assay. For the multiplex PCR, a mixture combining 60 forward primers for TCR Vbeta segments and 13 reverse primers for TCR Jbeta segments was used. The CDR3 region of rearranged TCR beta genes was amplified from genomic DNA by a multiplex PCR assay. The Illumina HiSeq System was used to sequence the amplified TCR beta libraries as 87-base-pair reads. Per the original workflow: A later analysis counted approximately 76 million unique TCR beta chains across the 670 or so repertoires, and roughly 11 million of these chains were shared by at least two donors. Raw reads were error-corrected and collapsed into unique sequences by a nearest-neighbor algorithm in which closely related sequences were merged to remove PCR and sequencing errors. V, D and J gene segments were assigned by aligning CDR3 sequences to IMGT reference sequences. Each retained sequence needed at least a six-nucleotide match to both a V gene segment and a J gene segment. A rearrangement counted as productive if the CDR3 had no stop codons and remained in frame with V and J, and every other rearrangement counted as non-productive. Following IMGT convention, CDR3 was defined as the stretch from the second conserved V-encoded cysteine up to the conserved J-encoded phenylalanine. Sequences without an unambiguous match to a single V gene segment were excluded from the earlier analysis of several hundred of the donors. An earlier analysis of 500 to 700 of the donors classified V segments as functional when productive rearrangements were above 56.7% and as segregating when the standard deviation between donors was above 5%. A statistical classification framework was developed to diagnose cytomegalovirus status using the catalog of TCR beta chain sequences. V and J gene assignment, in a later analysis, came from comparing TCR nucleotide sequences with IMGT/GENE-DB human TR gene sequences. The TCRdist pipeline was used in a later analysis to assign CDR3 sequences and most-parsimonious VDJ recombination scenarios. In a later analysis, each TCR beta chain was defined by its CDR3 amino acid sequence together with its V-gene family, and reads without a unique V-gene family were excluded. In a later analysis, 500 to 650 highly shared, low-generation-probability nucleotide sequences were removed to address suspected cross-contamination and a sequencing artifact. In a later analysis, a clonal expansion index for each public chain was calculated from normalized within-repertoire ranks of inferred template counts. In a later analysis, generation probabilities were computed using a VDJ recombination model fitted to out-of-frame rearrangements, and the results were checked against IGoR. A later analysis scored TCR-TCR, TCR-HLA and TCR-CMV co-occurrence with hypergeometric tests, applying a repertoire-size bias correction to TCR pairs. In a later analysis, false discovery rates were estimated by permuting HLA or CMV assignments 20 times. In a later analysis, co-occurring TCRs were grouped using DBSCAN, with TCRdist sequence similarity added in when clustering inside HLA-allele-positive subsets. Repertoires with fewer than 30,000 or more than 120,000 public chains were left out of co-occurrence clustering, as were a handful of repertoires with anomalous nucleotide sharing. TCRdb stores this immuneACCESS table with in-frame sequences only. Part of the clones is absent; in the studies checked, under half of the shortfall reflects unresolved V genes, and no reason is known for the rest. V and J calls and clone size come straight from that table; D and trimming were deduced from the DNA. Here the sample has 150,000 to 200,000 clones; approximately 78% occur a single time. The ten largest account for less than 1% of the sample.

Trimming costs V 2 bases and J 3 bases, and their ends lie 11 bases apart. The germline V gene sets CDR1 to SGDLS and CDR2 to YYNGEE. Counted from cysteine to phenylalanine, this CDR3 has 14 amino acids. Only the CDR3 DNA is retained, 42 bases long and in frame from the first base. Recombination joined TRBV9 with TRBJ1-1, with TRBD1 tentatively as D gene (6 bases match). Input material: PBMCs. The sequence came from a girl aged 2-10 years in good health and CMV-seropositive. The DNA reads TGTGCCAGCAGCGTCGGGAGGGGGGACACTGAAGCTTTCTTT. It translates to CASSVGRGDTEAFF.